These 17 T cell receptor beta chains originate from one sample sequenced in a study of cytomegalovirus exposure and HLA in healthy donors. The PCR had 60 Vbeta and 13 Jbeta primers. Libraries were prepared by immunoSEQ multiplex PCR; TCRdb keeps only in-frame clonotypes and omits some of them. Seen here are 150,000 or so clones, about three quarters observed once, and the top ten hold approximately 3.1%. Specimen: PBMCs. These receptors originate from a middle-aged woman in good health and CMV-seronegative.

V and J are TRBV15 and TRBJ2-5, with TRBD2 as a possible D gene (7 bases). Germline V gives CDR1 LNHNV, CDR2 YYDKDF (reference sequence). The CDR3 runs to 13 residues. Between the trimmed V and J ends, which lost 6 bases and 5 bases, there was a span of 13 bases. The CDR3 region has the DNA TGTGCCACCAGGCACAGGGAGGGGGAGACCCAGTACTTC. This codes for CATRHREGETQYF.

This clone was detected only once. V and J are TRBV7-3 and TRBJ2-1, with D perhaps TRBD2 (6 bases). CDR1 and CDR2 (germline): SGHTA, FQGTGA. The CDR3 is 14 residues long. V was clipped by 3 bases and J by 5 bases, with 11 bases between them. The CDR3 DNA follows: TGTGCCAGCAGCTTGTACGGGGAGGACAATGAGCAGTTCTTC. The encoded protein is CASSLYGEDNEQFF.

The chain is built from TRBV28 and TRBJ1-2; tentative D call: TRBD1 (5 bases). The germline V and J ends were trimmed by 6 bases and 13 bases, with 18 bases remaining between them. The CDR3 runs 12 residues. The germline gives CDR1 MDHEN, CDR2 SYDVKM. CDR3: CASSSYRWALTF. In DNA form, the CDR3 reads TGTGCCAGCAGCTCCTACAGGTGGGCGCTCACCTTC.

The chain couples TRBV5-4 to TRBJ2-7, with D possibly TRBD2 on 6 matching bases. The germline gives CDR1 SGHNT, CDR2 YYREEE (reference sequence). The CDR3 covers 15 residues. With 3 bases removed from V and 0 bases from J, the gap between germline ends came to 13 bases. Here the CDR3 reads CASSSGTQGSYEQYF. As DNA, the CDR3 is TGTGCCAGCAGCTCCGGGACTCAGGGCTCCTACGAGCAGTACTTC.

The genes are TRBV7-7 and TRBJ1-1; D uncertain. Per the germline V gene, CDR1 is SSHAT and CDR2 is FNYEAQ (reference sequence). Trimming took off 5 bases at V and 2 bases at J, with 9 bases between the two ends. The CDR3 consists of 13 residues. Here the CDR3 DNA reads TGTGCCAGCAGCACCGGGGTTAACACTGAAGCTTTCTTT. It yields the protein CASSTGVNTEAFF.

The chain combines TRBV5-1 with TRBJ1-6, with 8 bases aligning to TRBD1. Germline CDR1 and CDR2: SGHRS and YFSETQ. The V segment lost 3 bases and the J segment 8 bases; nucleotides outside the gene matches: 4. The CDR3 sequence is 14 residues long. The CDR3 loop is CASSSGTGDSPLHF. The DNA for the CDR3 is TGCGCCAGCAGCTCCGGGACAGGAGATTCACCCCTCCACTTT.

The chain recombines TRBV4-1 with TRBJ1-6; D gene ambiguous. CDR1 MGHRA and CDR2 YSYEKL come from the germline V gene. The length of the CDR3 is 14 residues. Trimming cost V 0 bases and J 7 bases, with 7 bases left between them. CDR3 sequence (DNA): TGCGCCAGCAGCCAAGATCGAGAAAATTCACCCCTCCACTTT. Translation: CASSQDRENSPLHF.

The rearrangement joins TRBV7-2 to TRBJ1-2, with D possibly matching TRBD1 (6 bases). Germline-derived CDR1 and CDR2 are SGHTA and FQGNSA. The CDR3 runs to 14 residues. Deletions cut 5 bases from V and 5 bases from J, with 15 bases between. The CDR3 nucleotides read TGTGCCAGCAGCGTGGCACAGGGTTGGTATGGCTACACCTTC. It codes for CASSVAQGWYGYTF.

This sequence joins TRBV5-6 and TRBJ2-5; possible D gene TRBD2, 5 bases. Germline-derived CDR1 and CDR2 are SGHDT and YYEEEE. The ends were cut back, 4 bases at V and 1 base at J, with 8 bases in the middle. The CDR3 length is 13 residues. The CDR3 nucleotides read TGTGCCAGCAGCAGAGGGAGCCAAGAGACCCAGTACTTC. It is translated as CASSRGSQETQYF.

This chain links TRBV5-5 with TRBJ2-5, with 7 nucleotides matching TRBD2. Trimming removed 4 bases from V and 2 bases from J; junction bases left unmatched: 2. The CDR3 is 13 amino acids. Germline loops: CDR1 SGHKS, CDR2 YYEKEE (reference sequence). CDR3 DNA: TGTGCCAGCAGCCCACTAGCGCAAGAGACCCAGTACTTC. It specifies CASSPLAQETQYF. Drawing the rest from reference TRBV5-5 and TRBJ2-5, the complete variable domain is DAGVTQSPTHLIKTRGQQVTLRCSPISGHKSVSWYQQVLGQGPQFIFQYYEKEERGRGNFPDRFSARQFPNYSSELNVNALLLGDSALYLCASSPLAQETQYFGPGTRLLVL.

The V and J genes are TRBV6-5 and TRBJ1-6; the D gene is possibly TRBD1 (5 bases). The germline CDR1 and CDR2 sequences are MNHEY and SVGAGI. The CDR3 loop spans 15 amino acids. V dropped 6 bases and J dropped 9 bases, with 18 bases sitting between them. The CDR3 reads CASSTPRRGGSPLHF. The CDR3 DNA reads TGTGCCAGCAGCACCCCTCGAAGGGGAGGTTCACCCCTCCACTTT.

A single count supports this clone. The chain links TRBV11-1 to TRBJ2-7; the match to TRBD1 covers 9 bases. The V gene's germline CDR1 is SGHAT and CDR2 FQDESV (reference sequence). The CDR3 length is 13 residues. Trimming took 7 bases from V and 6 from J; bases not matched to a gene: 7. This CDR3 reads CASTPDRGVEQYF. The CDR3 DNA follows: TGTGCCAGCACCCCGGACAGGGGAGTCGAGCAGTACTTC. The whole variable domain, remainder taken from reference TRBV11-1 and TRBJ2-7, is EAEVAQSPRYKITEKSQAVAFWCDPISGHATLYWYRQILGQGPELLVQFQDESVVDDSQLPKDRFSAERLKGVDSTLKIQPAELGDSAMYLCASTPDRGVEQYFGPGTRLTVT.

J is TRBJ2-7 and V is TRBV5-1; D perhaps matches TRBD1 (6 bases). Germline V CDR1 and CDR2: SGHRS, YFSETQ. CDR3 size: 15 residues. V was pared by 6 bases and J by 1 base, with 17 bases between. CDR3 residues: CASKGGQGISYEQYF. The CDR3 coding sequence is TGCGCCAGCAAAGGCGGGCAGGGGATATCCTACGAGCAGTACTTC.

The gene calls are TRBV7-7 and TRBJ2-7; TRBD1 matches at 11 bases. The CDR3 is 14 residues long. The germline V gene encodes CDR1 SSHAT and CDR2 FNYEAQ (reference sequence). J lost 6 bases, V lost 5 bases, and 6 bases had no gene match. The CDR3 DNA follows: TGTGCCAGCAGCCGCGGACAGGGGGCGGTCGAGCAGTACTTC. This gives the protein CASSRGQGAVEQYF.

The CDR3 here is CASSLETGANTEAFF. CDR3 nucleotides: TGTGCCAGTAGTCTCGAGACAGGCGCAAACACTGAAGCTTTCTTT. V gene TRBV19 combines with J gene TRBJ1-1; D may be TRBD1 (6 bases). The CDR3 loop spans 15 amino acids. The ends were cut back, 5 bases at V and 2 bases at J, with 15 bases in the middle. Per germline, CDR1 LNHDA and CDR2 SQIVND (reference sequence).

The rearrangement joins TRBV4-1 to TRBJ2-2, with D tentatively TRBD1 (6 bases). CDR3 length: 18 residues. CDR1 MGHRA and CDR2 YSYEKL come from the germline V gene. Trimming left V 0 bases short and J 1 base short, with 15 bases between. CDR3 sequence reads: CASSQDLGRTENTGELFF. The CDR3 region has the DNA TGCGCCAGCAGCCAAGATCTGGGTAGGACAGAGAACACCGGGGAGCTGTTTTTT.

This chain joins TRBV14 and TRBJ2-2; possibly TRBD1 for D (6 bases). Germline V gene data show CDR1 as SGHDN and CDR2 as FVKESK. This CDR3 region has 14 residues. V lost 2 bases to trimming and J lost 5 bases, with 9 bases between them. DNA for the CDR3: TGTGCCAGCAGCCAAATACAGGGAACCGGGGAGCTGTTTTTT. It codes for CASSQIQGTGELFF. Full variable domain (rest looked up from reference TRBV14 and TRBJ2-2): EAGVTQFPSHSVIEKGQTVTLRCDPISGHDNLYWYRRVMGKEIKFLLHFVKESKQDESGMPNNRFLAERTGGTYSTLKVQPAELEDSGVYFCASSQIQGTGELFFGEGSRLTVL.